Shown below are 6 T cell receptor beta chains from a single sample sequenced in a study of blood T cell repertoires in COVID-19. Assay: immunoSEQ multiplex PCR; the TCRdb copy retains only in-frame clones and omits some. This repertoire shows around 150,000 clones, around 80% found once; its top ten account for roughly 7.2%. The sample consisted of peripheral blood. The receptors come from a woman between 45 and 65 years old in a cohort sampled during active or convalescent COVID-19.

The gene calls are TRBV29-1 and TRBJ1-5; weak D call: TRBD1 (6 bases). In germline, CDR1 is SQVTM, CDR2 ANQGSEA. The CDR3 loop spans 13 amino acids. The V end was cut by 2 bases, the J end by 6 bases, with 11 bases between. In DNA form, the CDR3 reads TGCAGCGTTGAATCAGGGGTGGGTCAGCCCCAGCATTTT. Translated: CSVESGVGQPQHF.

This clone has just one count. The chain is built from TRBV11-2 and TRBJ1-1; D perhaps matches TRBD1 (6 bases). The germline V gene has CDR1 SGHAT and CDR2 FQNNGV. V was clipped by 4 bases and J by 11 bases, with 20 bases between them. This CDR3 spans 14 amino acids. The CDR3 here is CASSSRSGWGLAFF. CDR3 coding DNA: TGTGCCAGCAGCTCAAGGTCAGGGTGGGGGCTGGCTTTCTTT.

J is TRBJ1-1 and V is TRBV10-1; maybe TRBD1 (5 bases). There are 13 residues in the CDR3. CDR1 and CDR2 (germline): WNHNN, SYGVQD (reference sequence). V was trimmed by 3 bases and J by 11 bases, leaving 16 bases between them. The CDR3 region is CASSDSAGRPAFF. The CDR3 region has the DNA TGCGCCAGCAGTGATTCAGCGGGACGGCCCGCTTTCTTT.

CDR3 residues: CASSVGDRKSYEQYF. CDR3 DNA: TGTGCCAGCAGCGTAGGGGACAGGAAAAGCTACGAGCAGTACTTC. V gene TRBV9 combines with J gene TRBJ2-7; 8 bases align to TRBD1. V gave up 0 bases and J gave up 3 bases; unmatched junction bases: 5. The CDR3 is 15 residues long. Germline assignment: CDR1 SGDLS and CDR2 YYNGEE.

This sequence joins TRBV6-5 and TRBJ1-6; 8 bases agree with TRBD1. CDR1 MNHEY and CDR2 SVGAGI come from the germline V gene. The V segment lost 8 bases and the J segment 11 bases; nucleotides outside the gene matches: 14. The CDR3 has 15 residues. The chain's CDR3 is CASDGQGRFGTPLHF. CDR3 sequence (DNA): TGTGCCAGCGACGGACAGGGTCGTTTCGGGACACCCCTCCACTTT.

The chain links TRBV3-1 (or the pseudogene TRBV3-2) to TRBJ2-5, with D tentatively TRBD1 (6 bases). V shed 4 bases and J shed 3 bases, with 18 bases lying between them. This CDR3 contains 16 residues. Germline V gene sequence: CDR1 LGHDT, CDR2 YNNKEL (reference sequence). CDR3 in DNA: TGTGCCAGCAGCCCTCCTAGGTGGGGGCCAGAAGAGACCCAGTACTTC. Translating gives CASSPPRWGPEETQYF.